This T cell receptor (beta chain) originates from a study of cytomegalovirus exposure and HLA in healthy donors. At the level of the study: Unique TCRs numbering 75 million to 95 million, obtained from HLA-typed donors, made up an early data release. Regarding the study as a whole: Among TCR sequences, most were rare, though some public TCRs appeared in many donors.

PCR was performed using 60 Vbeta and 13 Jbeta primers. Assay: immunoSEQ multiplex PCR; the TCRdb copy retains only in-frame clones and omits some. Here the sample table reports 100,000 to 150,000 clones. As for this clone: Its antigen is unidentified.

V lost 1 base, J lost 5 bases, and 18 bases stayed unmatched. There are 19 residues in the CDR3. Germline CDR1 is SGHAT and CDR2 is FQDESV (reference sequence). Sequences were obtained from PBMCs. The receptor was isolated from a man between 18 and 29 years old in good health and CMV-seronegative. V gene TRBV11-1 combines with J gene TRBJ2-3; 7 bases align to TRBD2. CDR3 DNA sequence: TGTGCCAGCAGCTTAGAGGCGTCTAGCGGAAGTAGGGGAAAAGATACGCAGTATTTT. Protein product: CASSLEASSGSRGKDTQYF.